This paragraph reports one TCR beta chain. These data come from a study of human T cells and chemical hapten exposure. Across the study: Patients, mostly women, had alopecia areata, alopecia totalis or alopecia universalis.

The time point: pre-sensitization, week 0. Treatment reported: therapeutic diphenylcyclopropenone sensitization with weekly scalp DPC. As the library was built, unique molecular identifiers were attached to individual cDNA molecules. TCRdb redid the calling of the RACE reads with MiXCR, one entry per CDR3 protein. The profile shows 250,000 or so distinct CDR3 sequences, 8.6% of them singletons. The germline V gene encodes CDR1 SGHRS and CDR2 YFSETQ. CDR3 length: 15 residues. Trimming left V 5 bases short and J 5 bases short, with 19 bases between. J is TRBJ2-5 and V is TRBV5-1; D might be TRBD1 (6 bases). This clonotype originated in a woman in her forties with alopecia areata. Some clones in this sample may be carry-over from other donors' samples. Sequenced here: whole blood, sampled in connection with sensitization to the hapten diphenylcyclopropenone (DPC). The CDR3 here is CASRSGTRTPETQYF. For the CDR3, the DNA is TGCGCCAGCAGGTCCGGGACAAGGACTCCGGAGACCCAGTACTTC.